This T cell receptor (beta chain) was captured in a study of OX40 agonist ivuxolimab in advanced cancers. Study details: Patients received ivuxolimab, an agonistic anti-OX40 (CD134) antibody. Ivuxolimab doses were 0.01, 0.1, 0.3, 1.5, 3 or 10 mg/kg every 2 weeks. General study points: The average count of expanded clones was higher among CD8+ T cells than among CD4+. Some patients without response likewise showed low normalized clonal expansion.

On this clone: The antigen remains unidentified.

The assay was immunoSEQ multiplex PCR, and TCRdb's table has in-frame clones only and misses some. The sample consists of just over 90,000 clones, 90% to 95% of them appearing once. J was trimmed by 6 bases and V by 0 bases; bases with no gene match: 4. The CDR3 has 14 amino acids. Per germline, CDR1 SGHDT and CDR2 YYEEEE. The receptor was isolated from an adult with an advanced solid tumor such as melanoma, head and neck, liver or kidney cancer. This rearrangement joins TRBV5-6 to TRBJ1-2; 8 nucleotides line up with TRBD1. The sample in question was CD4+ or CD8+ T cells sorted from blood, obtained in a trial of the OX40 agonist ivuxolimab. Here the CDR3 DNA reads TGTGCCAGCAGCTTGGAACGGACAGGGCATGGCTACACCTTC. Translating gives CASSLERTGHGYTF.